Below, one T cell receptor (beta chain) is given with its context. Germline CDR1 and CDR2: SGHDN and FVKESK. Trimming cost V 4 bases and J 7 bases; bases outside gene matches: 16. The CDR3 has 18 amino acids. This entry is derived from a study of blood T cell repertoires in COVID-19. Authors' analysis steps: Amplification of reference gene primers provided the estimated nucleated cell counts. Sequenced by immunoSEQ multiplex PCR; TCRdb stores in-frame clones only, minus some. For V, J and clone size, that table is used; D and trimming come from the DNA. The repertoire holds 70,000 to 90,000 clones, with 60% to 85% as singletons.

Sequencing was done on a sample of peripheral blood. This sequence joins TRBV14 and TRBJ2-1, with TRBD2 identical over 10 bases. This TCR was recovered from a human donor in a cohort sampled during active COVID-19. The CDR3: CASSPYPLLAGYVNEQFF. CDR3 DNA: TGTGCCAGCAGCCCTTACCCTCTACTAGCGGGATATGTTAATGAGCAGTTCTTC.